The TCR beta chain under discussion was sequenced for a study of glioma-infiltrating T cells after dendritic cell vaccination. Trimming stripped 0 bases from V and 2 bases from J, with 10 bases between. From germline, CDR1 is SGHRS and CDR2 YFSETQ. The CDR3 is 15 residues long. This clone was recorded a few times. The method was immunoSEQ multiplex PCR; TCRdb's version includes in-frame clones alone and lacks a portion of them. The table lists about 92,000 clones, more than 75% of them singletons. The chain links TRBV5-1 to TRBJ2-3, with D hard to call. The starting material was blood, obtained before dendritic cell vaccination. This receptor was obtained from a human donor with glioblastoma. The CDR3 loop is CASSLDIPFTDTQYF. CDR3 nucleotides: TGCGCCAGCAGCTTGGATATCCCTTTCACAGATACGCAGTATTTT.